One T cell receptor beta chain is described in this entry. Its matching antigen is unknown. The data are from a study of shared clonotypes between healthy human individuals. Turning to the study itself: Participating donors consisted of two women and a few men aged 18 to 49. General study points: Generation probability values for non-shared clonotypes were lower than those for clonotypes shared by all four donors.

Assay runs were performed at deep level. Sorted-subset replicate PCR reactions were performed with approximately 0.2 ug DNA, corresponding to about 32,000 T cell genomes. Some clones are missing from TCRdb's copy, which holds only in-frame ones; the method was immunoSEQ multiplex PCR. The sample holds about 2 million clones, 85% to 95% seen once. The TCR was taken from a man in his late teens or twenties in good health. The specimen sequenced was naive CD4+ T cells sorted from blood. Sample subset: CD45RA+ positively selected.

CDR3: CASSVRDTVNSPLHF. The CDR3 region has the DNA TGTGCCAGCAGCGTCAGGGACACAGTTAATTCACCCCTCCACTTT. The J gene is TRBJ1-6, the V gene TRBV9; tentative D call: TRBD1 (6 bases). CDR1 SGDLS and CDR2 YYNGEE come from the germline V gene. The CDR3 runs 15 residues. V lost 2 bases and J 6 bases, leaving 12 bases between the germline ends.